This T cell receptor (beta chain) comes out of a study of OX40 agonist ivuxolimab in advanced cancers. TCRdb's table, derived via immunoSEQ multiplex PCR, lists solely in-frame clones and lacks some. The sample has some 80,000 clones; around 86% are singletons. J gave up 1 base and V 3 bases, and 4 bases lay outside the gene matches. The germline V gene encodes CDR1 ENHRY and CDR2 SYGVKD. CDR3 size: 15 residues. The chain couples TRBV10-3 to TRBJ1-1, with 8 bases matching TRBD1. The source is an adult with an advanced solid tumor such as melanoma, head and neck, liver or kidney cancer. The source material was CD4+ or CD8+ T cells sorted from blood, sampled in a trial of the OX40 agonist ivuxolimab. CDR3 coding DNA: TGTGCCATCAGTGACTCCAGGGGGCCGAACACTGAAGCTTTCTTT. This codes for CAISDSRGPNTEAFF.